This T cell receptor (beta chain) originates from a study of blood T cell repertoires in COVID-19. Germline CDR1 reads SGDLS; CDR2 reads YYNGEE. This CDR3 has 15 residues. J lost 1 base, V lost 3 bases, and 0 bases had no gene match. Methods used by the authors: Amplification of reference gene primers was used by the study to estimate nucleated cell counts. TCRdb's copy holds only in-frame clones and misses some; the assay was immunoSEQ multiplex PCR. That table gives V, J and clone size, and the DNA gave D and trimming. The repertoire consists of some 200,000 clones, with approximately 84% occurring once and the leading ten covering 6% to 8%. Participants were aged about 18 to 100 years from roughly 25 US areas. The study counted Cohort 3 donors as recovered given two negative PCRs, clearance, or symptom resolution.

V usage is TRBV9 and J usage is TRBJ2-3; 12 bases are a match to TRBD2. The TCR comes from a middle-aged man who had recovered from COVID-19. Sequences were obtained from PBMCs or T cells enriched from blood (not recorded which). CDR3 sequence (DNA): TGTGCCAGCAGCGGACTAGCGGGGGGCACAGATACGCAGTATTTT. Its translation is CASSGLAGGTDTQYF.